This is a list of T cell receptor beta chains from one sample in a study of blood T cell repertoires in COVID-19. Only in-frame clones appear in the TCRdb table, and some are missing; sequencing was by immunoSEQ multiplex PCR. The sample has some 200,000 clones; over 60% are singletons. Sequenced: peripheral blood. These receptors all stem from a woman in her seventies with acute or convalescent COVID-19. Each CDR3 is given with its conserved first and last residue. The order of the fields is J gene, V gene, clone size, D gene, CDR3 protein, CDR3 DNA. The D gene is left open where the match is weak. For some rows the clone size is stated as once, few or many, or as a class when expanded; others skip it.

>TRBJ2-5|TRBV11-1|-|-
CASSLVVVSGETQYF
TGTGCCAGCAGCTTAGTGGTAGTCTCCGGAGAGACCCAGTACTTC
>TRBJ2-6|TRBV5-1|-|-
CASSYYRDSGANVLTF
TGCGCCAGCAGTTATTACAGGGACTCTGGGGCCAACGTCCTGACTTTC
>TRBJ2-6|TRBV4-1|-|-
CASSQDRPGAGANVLTF
TGCGCCAGCAGCCAAGATCGGCCAGGGGCTGGGGCCAACGTCCTGACTTTC
>TRBJ2-5|TRBV9|few|TRBD2
CASSVVSGRFGEETQYF
TGTGCCAGCAGCGTAGTCAGCGGGAGGTTTGGAGAGGAGACCCAGTACTTC
>TRBJ2-7|TRBV28|once|-
CASSLVGGPGEQYF
TGTGCCAGCAGTTTAGTAGGAGGGCCTGGGGAGCAGTACTTC
>TRBJ2-1|TRBV27|-|-
CASSIGQPLGDEQFF
TGTGCCAGCAGTATCGGACAGCCGCTCGGGGATGAGCAGTTCTTC
>TRBJ2-7|TRBV7-2|-|-
CASSRASVWGGNSYEQYF
TGTGCCAGCAGCCGCGCGTCGGTGTGGGGCGGGAACAGCTACGAGCAGTACTTC
>TRBJ1-2|TRBV15|-|TRBD1
CATSREGDRTYGYTF
TGTGCCACCAGCAGAGAAGGGGACAGGACCTATGGCTACACCTTC
>TRBJ1-6|TRBV2|-|TRBD1
CASRGQGNSPLHF
TGTGCCAGCAGGGGACAGGGGAATTCACCCCTCCACTTT
>TRBJ2-7|TRBV19|-|TRBD2
CASSGRAFPHEQYF
TGTGCCAGTAGCGGGAGGGCCTTTCCCCACGAGCAGTACTTC
>TRBJ2-7|TRBV30|-|TRBD2
CAWAGGLVYEQYF
TGTGCCTGGGCCGGGGGACTAGTCTACGAGCAGTACTTC
>TRBJ2-5|TRBV3-1/TRBV3-2|-|-
CASSRSSGQETQYF
TGTGCCAGCAGCCGTTCAAGCGGCCAAGAGACCCAGTACTTC
>TRBJ2-5|TRBV5-1|-|TRBD1
CASSGTDQETQYF
TGCGCCAGCAGCGGGACAGACCAAGAGACCCAGTACTTC
>TRBJ2-7|TRBV29-1|-|-
CSVVYGNSYEQYF
TGCAGCGTTGTATACGGGAACTCCTACGAGCAGTACTTC
>TRBJ1-2|TRBV2|-|TRBD1
CASSPDRGLDGYTF
TGTGCCAGCAGTCCGGACAGGGGGCTCGATGGCTACACCTTC
>TRBJ1-4|TRBV6-4|-|TRBD1
CASTGDRDQKHPFF
TGTGCCAGCACGGGTGACAGGGACCAGAAACATCCGTTTTTT
>TRBJ2-3|TRBV3-1/TRBV3-2|-|TRBD2
CASRPGSGLGPDTQYF
TGTGCCAGCAGACCAGGCTCAGGACTAGGGCCTGATACGCAGTATTTT
>TRBJ1-5|TRBV27|few|-
CASSLLAGYQPQHF
TGTGCCAGCAGTTTATTGGCAGGGTATCAGCCCCAGCATTTT
>TRBJ1-2|TRBV19|-|TRBD1
CASSIHHRGPNYGYTF
TGTGCCAGTAGTATTCATCACAGGGGGCCCAACTATGGCTACACCTTC
>TRBJ2-3|TRBV7-3|-|TRBD1
CASSIQGGDTQYF
TGTGCCAGCAGCATACAGGGGGGTGATACGCAGTATTTT
>TRBJ1-5|TRBV2|once|TRBD1
CASSDRGRSNQPQHF
TGTGCCAGCAGCGACAGGGGTCGGAGCAATCAGCCCCAGCATTTT
>TRBJ1-5|TRBV6-6|-|TRBD1
CASSTGGQPQHF
TGTGCCAGCAGTACAGGGGGACAGCCCCAGCATTTT
>TRBJ1-5|TRBV27|-|TRBD1
CATGTASNQPQHF
TGTGCCACCGGGACAGCTAGCAATCAGCCCCAGCATTTT
>TRBJ2-3|TRBV4-1|-|TRBD2
CASSQSRLAGAGPDTQYF
TGCGCCAGCAGCCAATCTAGACTAGCGGGAGCGGGTCCAGATACGCAGTATTTT
>TRBJ2-2|TRBV5-1|-|TRBD1
CASSVTGQITGELFF
TGCGCCAGCAGCGTTACGGGACAGATCACCGGGGAGCTGTTTTTT
>TRBJ1-1|TRBV19|few|TRBD1
CASSMEGADTEAFF
TGTGCCAGTAGTATGGAGGGGGCCGACACTGAAGCTTTCTTT
>TRBJ1-5|TRBV7-9|-|-
CASSLVGRRGGNQPQHF
TGTGCCAGCAGCTTAGTCGGCCGCCGGGGGGGCAATCAGCCCCAGCATTTT
>TRBJ2-1|TRBV12-3/TRBV12-4|-|TRBD2
CASGTWGGNEQFF
TGTGCCAGCGGTACGTGGGGGGGCAATGAGCAGTTCTTC
>TRBJ1-5|TRBV18|-|TRBD1
CASSPAGDRGNQPQHF
TGTGCCAGCTCACCTGCGGGGGACAGGGGCAATCAGCCCCAGCATTTT
>TRBJ2-5|TRBV28|-|-
CASRRGPQETQYF
TGTGCCAGCAGGCGGGGACCACAAGAGACCCAGTACTTC
>TRBJ1-1|TRBV7-2|-|-
CASSFQPVGLMNTEAFF
TGTGCCAGCAGCTTTCAACCTGTGGGGCTGATGAACACTGAAGCTTTCTTT
>TRBJ2-1|TRBV7-2|-|TRBD2
CASSLRTSGRSYNEQFF
TGTGCCAGCAGCTTAAGAACTAGCGGGAGGTCGTACAATGAGCAGTTCTTC
>TRBJ2-3|TRBV30|-|TRBD1
CAWSLQDRGFQVTQYF
TGTGCCTGGAGTCTACAAGACAGGGGGTTTCAGGTTACGCAGTATTTT
>TRBJ1-5|TRBV10-3|-|TRBD1
CAIRGGQGPNQPQHF
TGTGCCATCAGAGGGGGACAGGGGCCCAATCAGCCCCAGCATTTT
>TRBJ2-5|TRBV3-1/TRBV3-2|once|TRBD1
CASSYLGSQGAKETQYF
TGTGCCAGCAGTTACCTTGGAAGCCAGGGGGCTAAAGAGACCCAGTACTTC
>TRBJ2-2|TRBV6-6|-|-
CASSYSSTNTGELFF
TGTGCCAGCAGTTACTCTTCCACGAACACCGGGGAGCTGTTTTTT
>TRBJ2-2|TRBV5-1|-|TRBD1
CASSWTGGVTGELFF
TGCGCCAGCAGCTGGACAGGGGGGGTCACCGGGGAGCTGTTTTTT
>TRBJ2-5|TRBV24-1|-|-
CATSESGSGETQYF
TGTGCCACCAGTGAGAGCGGCTCGGGCGAGACCCAGTACTTC
>TRBJ2-7|TRBV25-1|-|TRBD1
CASSGPDRDRSPYEQYF
TGTGCCAGCAGTGGCCCTGACCGGGACAGGTCCCCCTACGAGCAGTACTTC
>TRBJ1-2|TRBV5-4|-|TRBD1
CASTPDRASYGYTF
TGTGCCAGCACCCCGGACAGGGCGAGTTATGGCTACACCTTC
>TRBJ2-2|TRBV27|-|-
CASRHGVYTGELFF
TGTGCCAGCAGACACGGGGTCTACACCGGGGAGCTGTTTTTT
>TRBJ2-7|TRBV6-5|-|TRBD1
CASILGTGPNEQYF
TGTGCCAGCATCCTAGGGACAGGGCCGAACGAGCAGTACTTC
>TRBJ1-2|TRBV6-4|few|TRBD1
CASSERSGTVSYGYTF
TGTGCCAGCAGTGAACGATCCGGGACAGTCTCTTATGGCTACACCTTC
>TRBJ2-7|TRBV12-3/TRBV12-4|-|-
CASSLGGALEQYF
TGTGCCAGCAGTTTAGGTGGAGCGCTTGAGCAGTACTTC
>TRBJ2-7|TRBV3-1/TRBV3-2|-|-
CASSQAGAFEQYF
TGTGCCAGCAGCCAAGCAGGGGCCTTCGAGCAGTACTTC
>TRBJ1-1|TRBV6-5|-|-
CASSSLERNTEAFF
TGTGCCAGCAGTTCGCTGGAGAGGAACACTGAAGCTTTCTTT
>TRBJ1-1|TRBV24-1|-|TRBD1
CATSDPDRGGEAFF
TGTGCCACCAGTGATCCGGACAGGGGAGGTGAAGCTTTCTTT
>TRBJ2-1|TRBV28|-|TRBD2
CASSFGASGAYNEQFF
TGTGCCAGCAGTTTCGGGGCTAGCGGGGCCTACAATGAGCAGTTCTTC
>TRBJ1-1|TRBV5-4|-|TRBD1
CASSLEGGDTEAFF
TGTGCCAGCAGCTTGGAAGGGGGCGACACTGAAGCTTTCTTT
>TRBJ2-2|TRBV12-5|-|TRBD2
CASGTHLAGTGELFF
TGTGCTAGTGGTACTCATTTAGCGGGCACCGGGGAGCTGTTTTTT
>TRBJ2-1|TRBV10-2|-|TRBD2
CASKPGLANEQFF
TGCGCCAGCAAACCGGGACTAGCGAATGAGCAGTTCTTC
>TRBJ2-5|TRBV25-1|-|-
CASSEYGGEETQYF
TGTGCCAGCAGTGAATACGGGGGAGAGGAGACCCAGTACTTC
>TRBJ2-1|TRBV5-1|-|-
CASSFIAQGTYNEQFF
TGCGCCAGCAGCTTCATCGCGCAGGGGACCTACAATGAGCAGTTCTTC
>TRBJ1-4|TRBV18|-|TRBD1
CASSRRSTGEARGNEKLFF
TGTGCCAGCTCACGGCGATCTACAGGGGAGGCGCGGGGTAATGAAAAACTGTTTTTT
>TRBJ1-1|TRBV7-3|-|-
CASSFGGRPAEAFF
TGTGCCAGCAGCTTTGGGGGGAGACCAGCTGAAGCTTTCTTT
>TRBJ1-1|TRBV3-1/TRBV3-2|-|-
CASSQERLTGTEAFF
TGTGCCAGCAGCCAAGAACGCCTGACGGGCACTGAAGCTTTCTTT